One sample yielded the 16 T cell receptor beta chains listed below, sequenced in a study of early T cells in non-severe SARS-CoV-2 infection. TCRdb independently ran MiXCR on the 5' RACE reads; one entry per CDR3 protein. Counted here are about 55,000 distinct CDR3 sequences, about 6.4% occurring once; the ten biggest clones make up 5.5% to 7.5%. Material: whole blood, obtained at baseline. The origin of the receptors is an adult who was a healthcare worker with PCR-confirmed SARS-CoV-2 infection or an uninfected control (not recorded which).

This clonotype has a count of ten or more. The chain uses TRBV5-1 and TRBJ1-6, with D uncertain. V dropped 1 base and J dropped 7 bases, with 9 bases sitting between them. The CDR3 extends over 14 amino acids. Germline V gene data show CDR1 as SGHRS and CDR2 as YFSETQ. The CDR3 protein is CASSLPRQNSPLHF. CDR3 DNA sequence: TGCGCCAGCAGCTTGCCCAGGCAAAATTCACCCCTCCACTTT.

This clonotype was detected ten times or more. The rearrangement joins TRBV7-3 to TRBJ1-2, with D possibly TRBD1 on 6 matching bases. The length of the CDR3 is 13 residues. The V and J ends lost 5 bases and 4 bases respectively, with 11 bases between them. CDR1 is SGHTA, CDR2 FQGTGA, per germline. The CDR3 nucleotides are TGTGCCAGCAGCCCCGGGACACCCTATGGCTACACCTTC. Amino acid sequence: CASSPGTPYGYTF.

The rearrangement joins TRBV6-1 to TRBJ2-5; perhaps TRBD1 as D (6 bases). This CDR3 comprises 12 residues. Germline loops: CDR1 MNHNS, CDR2 SASEGT. V was cut by 5 bases and J by 4 bases, with 8 bases left in between. The CDR3 bases are TGTGCCAGCAGTCGGACAGCAGAGACCCAGTACTTC. Its translation: CASSRTAETQYF.

This clonotype was seen repeatedly, ten times or more. The chain uses TRBV7-2 and TRBJ2-3; no definite D call. Germline lookup yields CDR1 SGHTA and CDR2 FQGNSA. V lost 5 bases to trimming and J lost 4 bases, with 13 bases between them. This CDR3 comprises 14 residues. The CDR3: CASSIRALSDTQYF. CDR3 DNA: TGTGCCAGCAGCATCCGGGCCTTATCAGATACGCAGTATTTT. The variable domain in full, completed from reference TRBV7-2 and TRBJ2-3, reads GAGVSQSPSNKVTEKGKDVELRCDPISGHTALYWYRQSLGQGLEFLIYFQGNSAPDKSGLPSDRFSAERTGGSVSTLTIQRTQQEDSAVYLCASSIRALSDTQYFGPGTRLTVL.

This clonotype has more than one count but fewer than ten. The chain recombines TRBV7-9 with TRBJ2-1; a weak D match, TRBD2 (7 bases). V lost 5 bases and J lost 9, with 20 bases in between. The CDR3 spans 15 residues. CDR1 is SEHNR, CDR2 FQNEAQ, per germline (reference sequence). The CDR3 region is CASSGVGGAGAEQFF. The CDR3 region has the DNA TGTGCCAGCAGCGGGGTTGGGGGCGCGGGAGCTGAGCAGTTCTTC. The full variable domain, rest sourced from reference TRBV7-9 and TRBJ2-1, is DTGVSQNPRHKITKRGQNVTFRCDPISEHNRLYWYRQTLGQGPEFLTYFQNEAQLEKSRLLSDRFSAERPKGSFSTLEIQRTEQGDSAMYLCASSGVGGAGAEQFFGPGTRLTVL.

This clonotype was counted only a few times. V is TRBV29-1 and J is TRBJ2-4, with a possible D match to TRBD1 (5 bases). The CDR3 covers 13 residues. Looked up from germline, CDR1 is SQVTM and CDR2 is ANQGSEA. The V gene lost 3 bases and the J gene lost 0 bases, with 6 bases spanning the gap. For the CDR3, the DNA is TGCAGCGTTGAGACAGTAGCCAAAAACATTCAGTACTTC. This gives the protein CSVETVAKNIQYF. Full variable domain (outside the CDR3, taken from reference TRBV29-1 and TRBJ2-4): SAVISQKPSRDICQRGTSLTIQCQVDSQVTMMFWYRQQPGQSLTLIATANQGSEATYESGFVIDKFPISRPNLTFSTLTVSNMSPEDSSIYLCSVETVAKNIQYFGAGTRLSVL.

This clonotype was seen a handful of times. The V and J genes are TRBV28 and TRBJ2-5; no definite D call. The length of the CDR3 is 13 residues. Trimming cost V 5 bases and J 7 bases, with 14 bases left between them. Germline values: CDR1 MDHEN, CDR2 SYDVKM. As DNA, the CDR3 is TGTGCCAGCAGTCCGGGCCCAGTGGGGACCCAGTACTTC. Translated: CASSPGPVGTQYF.

This clonotype has a count of ten or more. CDR3 bases: TGTGCCAGCAGTTACCGGTCTAGCGATACGCAGTATTTT. The encoded protein is CASSYRSSDTQYF. V is TRBV6-2 or TRBV6-3 and J is TRBJ2-3, with D possibly TRBD2 on 5 matching bases. The ends were cut back, 2 bases at V and 6 bases at J, with 9 bases in the middle. The CDR3 length is 13 residues. CDR1 and CDR2 (germline): MNHEY, SVGEGT.

In its sample, this clonotype was seen a few times. V usage is TRBV30 and J usage is TRBJ2-1; D ambiguous. This CDR3 spans 12 amino acids. Trimming removed 3 bases from V and 10 bases from J, with 13 bases in between. Germline V gives CDR1 GTSNPN, CDR2 SVGIG (reference sequence). In DNA, the CDR3 is TGTGCCTGGAGCCATCAGGTAGCCGAGCAGTTCTTC. The encoded protein is CAWSHQVAEQFF.

This clonotype was counted many times. The gene calls are TRBV20-1 and TRBJ2-3; the D gene is possibly TRBD1 (5 bases). This CDR3 has 14 residues. Germline lookup yields CDR1 DFQATT and CDR2 SNEGSKA (reference sequence). Trimming left V 5 bases short and J 2 bases short, with 14 bases between. This CDR3 reads CSAPRQIVTDTQYF. The CDR3 DNA reads as TGCAGTGCTCCGAGACAGATTGTCACAGATACGCAGTATTTT.

In this sample, this clonotype turned up many times. The chain uses TRBV6-5 and TRBJ2-1; 11 bases match TRBD2. J lost 11 bases, V lost 5 bases, and 5 bases had no gene match. CDR3 length equals 13 residues. The V gene's germline CDR1 is MNHEY and CDR2 SVGAGI. CDR3 sequence reads: CASSRPTSGKQFF. DNA for the CDR3: TGTGCCAGCAGTCGCCCGACTAGCGGGAAGCAGTTCTTC.

At least ten counts were recorded for this clonotype. The chain employs TRBV30 and TRBJ2-5, with TRBD2 identical over 14 bases. The CDR3 sequence is 16 residues long. J was trimmed by 1 base and V by 2 bases; bases with no gene match: 3. Germline assignment: CDR1 GTSNPN and CDR2 SVGIG (reference sequence). CDR3: CAWSHGTSGSQETQYF. The DNA for the CDR3 is TGTGCCTGGAGTCACGGGACTAGCGGGAGCCAAGAGACCCAGTACTTC.

This clonotype came up a few times. J is TRBJ1-1 and V is TRBV5-1, with D perhaps matching TRBD1 (5 bases). With 1 base removed from V and 8 bases from J, the gap between germline ends came to 12 bases. The CDR3 consists of 13 residues. Germline V gene data show CDR1 as SGHRS and CDR2 as YFSETQ. CDR3 sequence reads: CASSLTQGLEAFF. The CDR3, as DNA: TGCGCCAGCAGCTTGACGCAGGGACTAGAAGCTTTCTTT.

This clonotype was counted between two and nine times. The V and J genes are TRBV28 and TRBJ1-5; 7 bases align to TRBD1. The ends lost 7 bases at V and 8 bases at J; junction bases unmatched: 8. The CDR3 has 13 amino acids. Per germline, CDR1 MDHEN and CDR2 SYDVKM. In DNA, the CDR3 is TGTGCCAGCAACCCGGGACAGTCAAAGCCCCAGCATTTT. Protein sequence: CASNPGQSKPQHF.

This clonotype was detected only a few times. CDR3: CASSEGLAGNTYEQYF. In DNA form, the CDR3 reads TGTGCCAGCAGTGAGGGACTAGCGGGGAATACCTACGAGCAGTACTTC. V and J are TRBV27 and TRBJ2-7, with 13 bases aligning to TRBD2. The CDR3 length is 16 residues. With 5 bases clipped from V and 2 bases from J, the junction kept 6 bases outside the gene matches. Germline CDR1 is MNHEY and CDR2 is SMNVEV (reference sequence).

At least ten counts were recorded for this clonotype. This chain uses TRBV5-1 with TRBJ2-1; 7 nucleotides agree with TRBD2. The CDR3 has 15 amino acids. J lost 7 bases, V lost 0 bases, and 7 bases had no gene match. Per the germline V gene, CDR1 is SGHRS and CDR2 is YFSETQ. CDR3: CASSLGGTTVNEQFF. CDR3 nucleotides: TGCGCCAGCAGCTTGGGGGGGACTACGGTAAATGAGCAGTTCTTC.